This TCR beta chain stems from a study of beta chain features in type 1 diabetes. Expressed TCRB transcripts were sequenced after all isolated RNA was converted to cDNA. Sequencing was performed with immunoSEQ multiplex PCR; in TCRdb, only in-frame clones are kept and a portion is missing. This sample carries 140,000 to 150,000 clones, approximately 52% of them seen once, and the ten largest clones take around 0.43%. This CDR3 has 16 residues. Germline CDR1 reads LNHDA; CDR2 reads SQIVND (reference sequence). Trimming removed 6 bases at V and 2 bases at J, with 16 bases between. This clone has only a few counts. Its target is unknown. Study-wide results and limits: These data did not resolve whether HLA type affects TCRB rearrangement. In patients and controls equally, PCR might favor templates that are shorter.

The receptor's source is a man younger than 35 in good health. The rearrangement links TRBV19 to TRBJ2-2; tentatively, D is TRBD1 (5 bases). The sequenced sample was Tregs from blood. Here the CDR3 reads CASRKRQLSNTGELFF. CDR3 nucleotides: TGTGCCAGTAGGAAAAGACAGCTTTCTAACACCGGGGAGCTGTTTTTT.